Listed here are 29 T cell receptor beta chains from one sample, sequenced in a study of post-analysis software for immune sequencing data. The study, taken as a whole, reports: Five TRBV segments, including TRBV5-6, TRBV5-1 and TRBV20-1, were more frequent in patients than controls.

These receptors lack a known antigen. Carried by the TCR beta cDNA libraries were unique molecular identifiers. Each CDR3 protein gets one entry after TCRdb re-called the PCR reads with MiXCR. The table includes approximately 440,000 distinct CDR3 sequences, approximately 46% detected once. Input material: blood. Receptor source: a girl aged 10-17 years with multiple sclerosis.

To note about this clonotype: A junction boundary mismatches the germline segment, possibly from a read error. The chain carries TRBV4-3 and TRBJ2-4; a possible D gene is TRBD2 (6 bases). CDR3 size: 18 residues. Germline loops: CDR1 LGHNA, CDR2 YSLEER. CDR3: CASSLRDFREAAKTIQYF. CDR3 in DNA: TGCGCCAGCAGCCTTAGGGACTTCCGTGAAGCGGCCAAAACCATTCAGTACTTC.

V is TRBV7-2 and J is TRBJ2-1; the match to TRBD2 covers 8 bases. The J call may not be correct, given that the DNA end is closer to TRBJ2-7. Germline lookup yields CDR1 SGHTA and CDR2 FQGNSA. The CDR3 contains 15 residues. The CDR3 loop reads CASSLEWGLVNEQYF. CDR3 nucleotides: TGTGCCAGCAGCTTAGAATGGGGACTAGTCAATGAGCAGTACTTC.

This clonotype was found a few times. The chain recombines TRBV4-2 with TRBJ2-7; 7 bases align to TRBD2. V lost 3 bases and J lost 3; bases outside the gene matches: 17. There are 18 residues in the CDR3. Germline V gene lookup returns CDR1 LGHNA and CDR2 YNFKEQ. The CDR3 loop is CASSHPRDAGVGFYEQYF. CDR3 DNA sequence: TGTGCCAGCAGCCATCCCCGTGACGCGGGAGTGGGCTTCTACGAGCAGTACTTC.

CDR3 protein: CASSDIPGLLYNEQFF. In DNA, the CDR3 is TGTGCCAGCAGTGATATCCCCGGACTTCTATACAATGAGCAGTTCTTC. The J gene is TRBJ2-1, the V gene TRBV2; TRBD2 is a possible D gene (5 bases). Germline V gene data show CDR1 as SNHLY and CDR2 as FYNNEI. Trimming took 3 bases from V and 4 from J, leaving 16 bases between them. The CDR3 length is 16 residues. Complete variable domain (other parts from reference TRBV2 and TRBJ2-1): EPEVTQTPSHQVTQMGQEVILRCVPISNHLYFYWYRQILGQKVEFLVSFYNNEISEKSEIFDDQFSVERPDGSNFTLKIRSTKLEDSAMYFCASSDIPGLLYNEQFFGPGTRLTVL.

J is TRBJ2-3 and V is TRBV7-2; 7 bases align to TRBD2. V trimming: 0 bases; J trimming: 1 base; junction bases outside the gene matches: 7. The CDR3 has 17 amino acids. Germline V CDR1 and CDR2: SGHTA, FQGNSA. CDR3 region: CASSLAPAGARTDTQYF. In DNA, the CDR3 is TGTGCCAGCAGCTTAGCGCCGGCGGGAGCGCGCACAGATACGCAGTATTTT.

The V gene is TRBV20-1, the J gene TRBJ1-2; D might be TRBD1 (6 bases). This CDR3 spans 14 amino acids. Germline assignment: CDR1 DFQATT and CDR2 SNEGSKA (reference sequence). V was pared by 3 bases and J by 0 bases, with 11 bases between. The CDR3 loop is CSARQDRPNYGYTF. The CDR3 DNA is TGCAGTGCTAGGCAGGACAGACCTAACTATGGCTACACCTTC.

This clonotype appeared a few times. The genes are TRBV29-1 and TRBJ2-7, with 8 bases fitting TRBD2. Germline CDR1 is SQVTM and CDR2 is ANQGSEA. The CDR3 is 13 residues long. V lost 8 bases to trimming and J lost 4 bases; unmatched junction nucleotides: 10. DNA of the CDR3: TGCAGCATTGGTAGCGGGAACGGTTACGAGCAGTACTTC. As protein: CSIGSGNGYEQYF.

This rearrangement joins TRBV10-3 to TRBJ2-7, with 7 bases that match TRBD2. V shed 5 bases, J shed 6 bases, and the junction held 4 bases outside the gene matches. Germline V gives CDR1 ENHRY, CDR2 SYGVKD. The CDR3 is 12 residues long. CDR3 DNA sequence: TGTGCCATCAGTAGCAGGGAGGGCGAGCAGTACTTC. It encodes CAISSREGEQYF.

The chain uses TRBV20-1 and TRBJ2-1; D uncertain. Trimming pared 3 bases from V and 12 bases from J, leaving 9 bases between. Germline V gene data show CDR1 as DFQATT and CDR2 as SNEGSKA (reference sequence). CDR3 size: 10 residues. The CDR3 coding sequence is TGCAGTGCTAGGGCTAGTTGGCAGTTCTTC. Its protein is CSARASWQFF.

This clonotype was recorded only once. The chain joins TRBV7-9 to TRBJ2-1; 8 nucleotides align to TRBD2. V lost 5 bases to trimming and J lost 6 bases; unmatched junction nucleotides: 9. Germline V gene lookup returns CDR1 SEHNR and CDR2 FQNEAQ (reference sequence). This CDR3 has 15 residues. CDR3 region: CASSPRTSRGNEQFF. CDR3 sequence (DNA): TGTGCCAGCAGCCCAAGGACTAGCCGGGGCAATGAGCAGTTCTTC.

This chain links TRBV7-6 with TRBJ2-7; possible D gene TRBD1, 6 bases. The germline CDR1 and CDR2 sequences are SGHVS and FNYEAQ. The CDR3 contains 17 residues. The ends were cut back, 2 bases at V and 2 bases at J, with 19 bases in the middle. The CDR3: CASSLRATGWETYEQYF. As DNA, the CDR3 is TGTGCCAGCAGCTTAAGAGCTACAGGGTGGGAGACCTACGAGCAGTACTTC.

A few counts support this clonotype. The chain couples TRBV6-5 to TRBJ1-1; D is uncertain. The CDR3 totals 14 residues. The germline CDR1 and CDR2 sequences are MNHEY and SVGAGI. The germline V and J ends were trimmed by 10 bases and 10 bases, with 25 bases remaining between them. CDR3 sequence: CATQANAWGSGAFF. The CDR3 DNA reads as TGTGCCACCCAAGCAAACGCCTGGGGATCGGGAGCTTTCTTT.

In the case of this clonotype: Without the conserved terminal phenylalanine or tryptophan, this CDR3 likely stems from a read error. This rearrangement joins TRBV20-1 to TRBJ2-5; TRBD1 aligns across 8 bases. The CDR3 sequence is 14 residues long. Unmatched junction bases numbered 4, after V lost 1 base and J lost 3 bases. The germline gives CDR1 DFQATT, CDR2 SNEGSKA (reference sequence). The CDR3 sequence: CSARAGTGKETQYS. The DNA of the CDR3 is TGCAGTGCTAGAGCCGGGACAGGAAAAGAGACCCAGTACTCC.

This clonotype was seen more than once but under ten times. V gene TRBV5-1 combines with J gene TRBJ2-5, with a tentative D call TRBD2 (6 bases). Trimming removed 5 bases at V and 4 bases at J, with 15 bases between. The germline V gene encodes CDR1 SGHRS and CDR2 YFSETQ. The CDR3 runs 14 residues. CDR3 amino acids: CASSWDSLSETQYF. The CDR3 nucleotides are TGCGCCAGCAGTTGGGACTCTCTCTCAGAGACCCAGTACTTC.

The rearrangement links TRBV7-2 to TRBJ2-5, with D possibly being TRBD2 (5 bases). The V end lost 5 bases, the J end lost 7 bases, and 14 bases lay between the germline ends. Germline CDR1 reads SGHTA; CDR2 reads FQGNSA. CDR3 length equals 13 residues. This CDR3 reads CASSPGPEGTQYF. The DNA of the CDR3 is TGTGCCAGCAGCCCCGGGCCTGAGGGGACCCAGTACTTC.

The gene calls are TRBV5-1 and TRBJ2-7, with 7 bases lining up with TRBD1. Germline CDR1 reads SGHRS; CDR2 reads YFSETQ. This CDR3 has 12 residues. Germline trimming cut 6 bases from V and 1 base from J; bases unmatched to any gene: 1. The CDR3: CASKGQSYEQYF. CDR3 bases: TGCGCCAGCAAGGGACAGTCCTACGAGCAGTACTTC.

The rearrangement uses TRBV5-1 and TRBJ2-7, with D perhaps TRBD1 (6 bases). With 4 bases removed from V and 0 bases from J, the gap between germline ends came to 11 bases. CDR1 and CDR2 from the germline V gene are SGHRS and YFSETQ. This CDR3 is built from 14 residues. CDR3 sequence (DNA): TGCGCCAGCAGCCACCGGGACAACTCCTACGAGCAGTACTTC. Translation gives CASSHRDNSYEQYF. Using reference TRBV5-1 and TRBJ2-7 for the parts outside the CDR3, the full variable domain is KAGVTQTPRYLIKTRGQQVTLSCSPISGHRSVSWYQQTPGQGLQFLFEYFSETQRNKGNFPGRFSGRQFSNSRSEMNVSTLELGDSALYLCASSHRDNSYEQYFGPGTRLTVT.

The chain couples TRBV29-1 to TRBJ2-3; 9 positions agree with TRBD1. The CDR3 is made up of 14 amino acids. V shed 7 bases, J shed 1 base, and the junction held 6 bases outside the gene matches. CDR1 and CDR2 (germline): SQVTM, ANQGSEA. The CDR3 sequence is CSGRRTGGTDTQYF. Here the CDR3 DNA reads TGCAGCGGACGAAGGACAGGGGGCACAGATACGCAGTATTTT.

As concerns this clonotype: A read error may produce the germline difference seen at one junction end. The chain uses TRBV10-3 and TRBJ2-3; TRBD1 is a possible D gene (5 bases). The germline V gene encodes CDR1 ENHRY and CDR2 SYGVKD. There are 16 residues in the CDR3. The CDR3 reads CAIGFGVADGTGTQYF. The CDR3 DNA reads as TGTGCCATCGGTTTTGGAGTAGCCGACGGCACAGGTACGCAGTATTTT.

As to this clonotype: An end of the junction differs from the germline gene, which may be a read error. The V call is TRBV5-1, the J call TRBJ1-4; D unclear. CDR3 length: 14 residues. The germline gives CDR1 SGHRS, CDR2 YFSETQ. CDR3 protein: CASSLEATNEKLFF. DNA for the CDR3: TGTGCCAGCAGTTTAGAGGCAACTAATGAAAAACTGTTTTTT.

The chain is built from TRBV20-1 and TRBJ2-7; 11 bases fit TRBD2. The junction had 16 bases not matched to a gene; V was cut back by 5 bases and J by 10 bases. The CDR3 contains 15 residues. Germline V gene lookup returns CDR1 DFQATT and CDR2 SNEGSKA (reference sequence). The CDR3: CSALGLAGPQEAQYF. The CDR3 nucleotides are TGCAGTGCTCTTGGACTAGCGGGCCCACAAGAGGCCCAGTACTTC.

The rearrangement links TRBV24-1 to TRBJ2-7; no clear D gene. V was pared by 4 bases and J by 2 bases, with 8 bases between. Germline values: CDR1 KGHDR, CDR2 SFDVKD. This CDR3 has 13 residues. This CDR3 reads CATSDDLTYEQYF. CDR3 DNA sequence: TGTGCCACCAGTGACGACCTTACCTACGAGCAGTACTTC.

This clonotype occurred a few times. The genes are TRBV12-3 or TRBV12-4 and TRBJ1-2, with D perhaps TRBD1 (6 bases). Trimming took 7 bases from V and 2 from J, leaving 17 bases between them. The CDR3 length is 15 residues. CDR3 loop: CASTTSGASNYGYTF. The CDR3 nucleotides are TGTGCCAGCACCACTTCAGGGGCCTCAAACTATGGCTACACCTTC.

This clonotype appeared a few times. The J gene is TRBJ2-7, the V gene TRBV20-1; D gene uncertain. Deletions cut 1 base from V and 4 bases from J, with 11 bases between. Germline V gene data show CDR1 as DFQATT and CDR2 as SNEGSKA (reference sequence). This CDR3 is 13 amino acids long. CDR3 bases: TGCAGTGCTAGAGGTGTCGAAGCATACGAGCAGTACTTC. It is translated as CSARGVEAYEQYF.

This clonotype was found once. V and J are TRBV15 and TRBJ2-7; no clear D gene. Germline values: CDR1 LNHNV, CDR2 YYDKDF (reference sequence). There are 12 residues in the CDR3. The ends were cut back, 0 bases at V and 10 bases at J, with 10 bases in the middle. The DNA for the CDR3 is TGTGCCACCAGCAGAGACTCCGAGGCCCAGTACTTC. It yields the protein CATSRDSEAQYF.

CDR3 residues: CASSIVGRDQPQHF. The DNA of the CDR3 is TGTGCCAGTAGTATAGTGGGTCGAGACCAGCCCCAGCATTTT. V gene TRBV19 combines with J gene TRBJ1-5; D is undetermined. V dropped 1 base and J dropped 7 bases, with 11 bases sitting between them. Germline V gives CDR1 LNHDA, CDR2 SQIVND (reference sequence). The CDR3 covers 14 residues.

This clonotype was found a few times. V gene TRBV12-3 or TRBV12-4 combines with J gene TRBJ2-1; 10 bases map to TRBD2. Trimming removed 8 bases from V and 5 bases from J; junction bases left unmatched: 3. CDR3 length: 13 amino acids. In nucleotides, the CDR3 is TGTGCCAGCCGGCTAGCGGGAGACAATGAGCAGTTCTTC. It yields the protein CASRLAGDNEQFF.

This chain joins TRBV7-2 and TRBJ1-6; tentatively, D is TRBD1 (6 bases). There are 14 residues in the CDR3. From germline, CDR1 is SGHTA and CDR2 FQGNSA. With 5 bases removed from V and 9 bases from J, the gap between germline ends came to 14 bases. The CDR3, as DNA: TGTGCCAGCAGCGTCAGGGGTGCGGGTTCACCCCTCCACTTT. Amino acid sequence: CASSVRGAGSPLHF.

V gene TRBV7-2 combines with J gene TRBJ2-1; 7 bases align to TRBD2. The CDR3 loop spans 15 amino acids. The germline V gene has CDR1 SGHTA and CDR2 FQGNSA. Unmatched junction bases numbered 8, after V lost 0 bases and J lost 9 bases. The DNA of the CDR3 is TGTGCCAGCAGCTTAGCGCCGGCGGGAGAAAGTGAGCAGTTCTTC. Translated, it gives CASSLAPAGESEQFF.